These T cell receptor beta chains were read from a single sample in a study of shared clonotypes between healthy human individuals. Here immunoSEQ multiplex PCR was the method, and the copy in TCRdb shows in-frame clones only, minus some. The sample holds approximately 2.4 million clones, around 95% seen once. The sequenced sample consisted of naive CD4+ T cells sorted from blood. These receptors all come from a man aged 18 to 29 in good health. Each CDR3 is given with its conserved first and last residue. A D gene is named only where the DNA matches it firmly. Only some rows state a clone size, as once, few, many or a class for expanded clones.

j_call	v_call	d_call	clone_size	cdr3_aa	cdr3_nt
TRBJ1-1	TRBV19	.	.	CASSVTASNEAFF	TGTGCCAGTAGCGTGACAGCATCCAATGAAGCTTTCTTT
TRBJ1-4	TRBV2	.	.	CASSDQGNEKLFF	TGTGCCAGCAGTGATCAGGGTAATGAAAAACTGTTTTTT
TRBJ2-7	TRBV28	.	.	CASSLPPSAASYEQYF	TGTGCCAGCAGTCTCCCCCCTAGCGCCGCGTCCTACGAGCAGTACTTC
TRBJ1-6	TRBV30	.	.	CAWSGNRIPLSSYNSPLHF	TGTGCCTGGAGTGGAAACAGGATTCCTTTAAGCTCCTATAATTCACCCCTCCACTTT
TRBJ2-6	TRBV18	.	.	CASSPPSWEPRGANVLTF	TGTGCCAGCTCACCGCCTTCTTGGGAGCCAAGGGGGGCCAACGTCCTGACTTTC
TRBJ2-1	TRBV6-6	.	once	CASSYLRGDEQFF	TGTGCCAGCAGTTACCTCAGGGGGGATGAGCAGTTCTTC
TRBJ2-3	TRBV7-6	TRBD2	.	CASSLAGQAGGTDTQYF	TGTGCCAGCAGCTTAGCGGGCCAAGCGGGAGGCACAGATACGCAGTATTTT
TRBJ2-5	TRBV6-5	.	.	CASSYGQIREETQYF	TGTGCCAGCAGTTACGGGCAGATTCGGGAAGAGACCCAGTACTTC
TRBJ1-4	TRBV5-1	.	.	CASSRDGAANEKLFF	TGCGCCAGCAGCCGGGACGGGGCGGCTAATGAAAAACTGTTTTTT
TRBJ2-2	TRBV5-4	TRBD1	.	CASSRDRSSTGELFF	TGTGCCAGCAGCCGGGACAGGAGTAGTACCGGGGAGCTGTTTTTT
TRBJ2-4	TRBV7-2	.	.	CASSPGHIQYF	TGTGCCAGCAGCCCAGGACACATTCAGTACTTC
TRBJ1-6	TRBV28	.	.	CASSPEGGFLNNSPLHF	TGTGCCAGCAGTCCGGAGGGAGGGTTTCTTAATAATTCACCCCTCCACTTT
TRBJ1-2	TRBV6-1	.	.	CASRDSAGNYGYTF	TGTGCCAGCAGGGATAGCGCAGGGAACTATGGCTACACCTTC
TRBJ2-7	TRBV6-1	TRBD2	.	CASSDWNSGGYEQYF	TGTGCCAGCAGTGACTGGAATAGCGGGGGCTACGAGCAGTACTTC
TRBJ2-1	TRBV2	.	.	CASRYRVSYNEQFF	TGTGCCAGCAGGTACAGGGTCTCCTACAATGAGCAGTTCTTC
TRBJ2-7	TRBV6-6	.	.	CASTLLYEQYF	TGTGCCAGCACCCTACTATACGAGCAGTACTTC
TRBJ2-7	TRBV7-6	.	.	CASSLPPGKVNSYEQYF	TGTGCCAGCAGTTTACCTCCAGGAAAGGTTAACTCCTACGAGCAGTACTTC
TRBJ2-1	TRBV6-5	TRBD2	.	CASSPRLAGVHEQFF	TGTGCCAGCAGTCCAAGACTAGCGGGAGTCCATGAGCAGTTCTTC
TRBJ1-5	TRBV19	.	few	CASSIYRDQPQHF	TGTGCCAGTAGTATTTATCGGGATCAGCCCCAGCATTTT
TRBJ2-7	TRBV7-2	TRBD1	.	CASSLAYTGAAYEQYF	TGTGCCAGCAGCTTAGCATATACAGGGGCGGCCTACGAGCAGTACTTC
TRBJ1-2	TRBV5-1	TRBD1	.	CASRQGASYGYTF	TGCGCCAGCAGGCAGGGGGCGTCCTATGGCTACACCTTC
TRBJ1-1	TRBV25-1	TRBD1	.	CASSSLVDRGGTEAFF	TGTGCCAGCAGTTCACTGGTTGACAGGGGTGGCACTGAAGCTTTCTTT
TRBJ1-1	TRBV7-2	.	.	CASSPPGTYTEAFF	TGTGCCAGCAGCCCCCCAGGTACCTACACTGAAGCTTTCTTT
TRBJ1-6	TRBV27	.	.	CASVRSLTYNSPLHF	TGTGCCAGCGTCAGATCACTCACCTATAATTCACCCCTCCACTTT
TRBJ2-7	TRBV29-1	.	.	CSVGIADEQYF	TGCAGCGTTGGTATAGCAGACGAGCAGTACTTC
TRBJ2-3	TRBV10-3	TRBD2	.	CASLAGGRATDTQYF	TGTGCCAGTCTAGCGGGGGGGCGGGCCACAGATACGCAGTATTTT
TRBJ2-7	TRBV28	TRBD1	.	CASSLTGTATYEQYF	TGTGCCAGCAGCCTTACCGGGACAGCTACCTACGAGCAGTACTTC
TRBJ2-1	TRBV6-6	.	.	CASSPDAGSYNEQFF	TGTGCCAGCAGTCCCGATGCGGGATCCTACAATGAGCAGTTCTTC
TRBJ2-5	TRBV6-5	.	.	CASSAYARETQYF	TGTGCCAGCAGTGCTTACGCCAGGGAGACCCAGTACTTC